A selection of T cell receptor beta chains follows, all from one sample in a study of T cell responses to AZD1222 COVID-19 vaccine. TCRdb's copy holds only in-frame clones and misses some; the assay was immunoSEQ multiplex PCR. This table holds tens of thousands of clones, 88% found once. Sequencing used peripheral blood, obtained 28 days after the second dose of the MenACWY control vaccine. The receptors originated from an adult who received the MenACWY meningococcal vaccine as a control. Each CDR3 is given with its conserved first and last residue. Fields, in order: J gene, V gene, CDR3 protein.

j_call: TRBJ1-4
v_call: TRBV2
cdr3_aa: CASSVTPPRLGGEKLFF

j_call: TRBJ1-1
v_call: TRBV7-2
cdr3_aa: CASSLRLSGFNTEAFF

j_call: TRBJ2-5
v_call: TRBV4-1
cdr3_aa: CASSQGLKSSYQETQYF

j_call: TRBJ1-1
v_call: TRBV28
cdr3_aa: CASEGALNTEAFF

j_call: TRBJ1-2
v_call: TRBV5-1
cdr3_aa: CASSLAGGYTF

j_call: TRBJ2-1
v_call: TRBV23-1
cdr3_aa: CASSRGSAQAQFF

j_call: TRBJ1-2
v_call: TRBV5-1
cdr3_aa: CASSLDSTNYGYTF

j_call: TRBJ2-7
v_call: TRBV10-3
cdr3_aa: CAISESLGPAYEQYF

j_call: TRBJ1-1
v_call: TRBV6-5
cdr3_aa: CASIAPVAEAFF

j_call: TRBJ1-5
v_call: TRBV10-2
cdr3_aa: CASSESLYRSRGDQPQHF

j_call: TRBJ1-5
v_call: TRBV19
cdr3_aa: CASSGGFNQPQHF

j_call: TRBJ2-5
v_call: TRBV19
cdr3_aa: CATRNGGTGLETQYF

j_call: TRBJ1-2
v_call: TRBV18
cdr3_aa: CASSPQRQGADGYTF

j_call: TRBJ2-1
v_call: TRBV5-1
cdr3_aa: CASSFWRGTGNEQFF

j_call: TRBJ1-2
v_call: TRBV6-2/TRBV6-3
cdr3_aa: CASSYRTLLGGYTF

j_call: TRBJ2-3
v_call: TRBV27
cdr3_aa: CASSYTTGIWGTDTQYF

j_call: TRBJ2-6
v_call: TRBV4-1
cdr3_aa: CASSQEAYAYSGANVLTF

j_call: TRBJ2-2
v_call: TRBV9
cdr3_aa: CASSVVGDAGELFF

j_call: TRBJ2-1
v_call: TRBV4-3
cdr3_aa: CASSQALGLSSYNEQFF

j_call: TRBJ1-1
v_call: TRBV20-1
cdr3_aa: CSASQMSEAFF

j_call: TRBJ2-1
v_call: TRBV9
cdr3_aa: CASSLTSGYNEQFF

j_call: TRBJ2-5
v_call: TRBV5-8
cdr3_aa: CASSPTGDTETQYF

j_call: TRBJ2-5
v_call: TRBV12-3/TRBV12-4
cdr3_aa: CASSRTSGETQYF

j_call: TRBJ1-6
v_call: TRBV30
cdr3_aa: CASRTVASSYNSPLHF

j_call: TRBJ1-4
v_call: TRBV5-5
cdr3_aa: CASSVLGTSNEKLFF